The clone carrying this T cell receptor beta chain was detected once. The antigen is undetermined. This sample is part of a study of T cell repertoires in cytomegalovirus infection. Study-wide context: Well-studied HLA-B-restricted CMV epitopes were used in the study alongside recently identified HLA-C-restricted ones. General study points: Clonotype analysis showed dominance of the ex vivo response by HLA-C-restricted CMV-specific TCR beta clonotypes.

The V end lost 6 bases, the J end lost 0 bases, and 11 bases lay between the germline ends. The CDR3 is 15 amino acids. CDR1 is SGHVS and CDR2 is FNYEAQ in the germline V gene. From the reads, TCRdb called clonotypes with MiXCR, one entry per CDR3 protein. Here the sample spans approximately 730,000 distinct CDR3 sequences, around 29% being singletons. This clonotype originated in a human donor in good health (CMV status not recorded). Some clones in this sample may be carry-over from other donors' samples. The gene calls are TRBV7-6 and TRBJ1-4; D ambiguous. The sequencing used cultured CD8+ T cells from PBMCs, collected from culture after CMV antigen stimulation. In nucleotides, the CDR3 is TGTGCCAGCAGTTCCTTGGCGGCAACTAATGAAAAACTGTTTTTT. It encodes CASSSLAATNEKLFF.